This T cell receptor beta chain was observed in a study of blood T cell repertoires in COVID-19. TCRdb's copy holds only in-frame clones and misses some; the assay was immunoSEQ multiplex PCR. This sample carries a few hundred thousand clones, over 75% of them seen once, and the ten largest clones take 2.5% to 3%. Two negative PCRs, clearance, or symptom resolution had been documented for recovered Cohort 3 donors. Germline values: CDR1 SNHLY, CDR2 FYNNEI. V lost 6 bases to trimming and J lost 7 bases; unmatched junction nucleotides: 11. The CDR3 runs 14 residues. This clonotype originated in a young woman who had recovered from COVID-19. Sequencing used PBMCs or T cells enriched from blood (not recorded which). The chain has TRBV2 and TRBJ2-7, with TRBD2 matching over 8 bases. DNA for the CDR3: TGTGCCAGCAGGAGGCGGGGGGCCGGTCGAGAGCAGTACTTC. It encodes CASRRRGAGREQYF. Drawing the rest from reference TRBV2 and TRBJ2-7, the complete variable domain is EPEVTQTPSHQVTQMGQEVILRCVPISNHLYFYWYRQILGQKVEFLVSFYNNEISEKSEIFDDQFSVERPDGSNFTLKIRSTKLEDSAMYFCASRRRGAGREQYFGPGTRLTVT.